This is a list of T cell receptor beta chains from one sample in a study of CXCR3-negative and CXCR3-positive naive CD8 T cells. No DNA is given; TCRdb re-called the 5' RACE reads and lists each CDR3 protein once. This sample's clone table lists some 130,000 distinct CDR3 sequences. Sequenced: naive CXCR3- CD8+ T cells from blood. The receptors originated from a human donor in good health. Some clones in this sample may be carry-over from other donors' samples. Each CDR3 is given with its conserved first and last residue. Fields, in order: V gene, J gene, CDR3 protein.

V: TRBV12-3/TRBV12-4; J: TRBJ2-7; CDR3: CASSVDRVGEQYF
V: TRBV4-2; J: TRBJ1-2; CDR3: CASSQDRIGGYTF
V: TRBV29-1; J: TRBJ2-3; CDR3: CSVEDRGTDTQYF
V: TRBV29-1; J: TRBJ2-3; CDR3: CSVEDRDRGGDTQYF
V: TRBV4-1; J: TRBJ2-1; CDR3: CASSQGGYEQFF
V: TRBV28; J: TRBJ2-5; CDR3: CASTPKTLERETQYF
V: TRBV6-5; J: TRBJ2-5; CDR3: CASQRGRVETQYF
V: TRBV7-9; J: TRBJ1-1; CDR3: CASSPNPPVLEAFF
V: TRBV11-2; J: TRBJ1-1; CDR3: CASSSGTGGPTEAFF
V: TRBV7-8; J: TRBJ2-5; CDR3: CASSLAGGPKETQYF
V: TRBV27; J: TRBJ2-7; CDR3: CASSLTGTDYYEQYF
V: TRBV9; J: TRBJ2-1; CDR3: CASTRGGEGNEQFF
V: TRBV5-1; J: TRBJ2-7; CDR3: CASSSNHEQYF
V: TRBV19; J: TRBJ2-1; CDR3: CASSTSTGNEQFF
V: TRBV27; J: TRBJ2-7; CDR3: CASSLSWPGTYEQYF
V: TRBV29-1; J: TRBJ2-1; CDR3: CSVETSRAQINEQFF
V: TRBV4-3; J: TRBJ2-7; CDR3: CASSQGAGGESSYEQYF
V: TRBV3-1; J: TRBJ2-5; CDR3: CASSQETSGRASQETQYF
V: TRBV5-5; J: TRBJ2-2; CDR3: CASSYDRGNTGELFF
V: TRBV7-9; J: TRBJ1-5; CDR3: CASSLGSGHLAQHF
V: TRBV4-3; J: TRBJ1-2; CDR3: CASSQDRASRGGYTF
V: TRBV4-2; J: TRBJ1-1; CDR3: CASSQEFGAGGLFTEAFF
V: TRBV7-9; J: TRBJ2-2; CDR3: CASSFLRGGATGELFF
V: TRBV5-1; J: TRBJ2-7; CDR3: CASSLGQQEVIDYEQYF
V: TRBV28; J: TRBJ2-1; CDR3: CASSLSVFRGLYNEQFF
V: TRBV7-9; J: TRBJ1-2; CDR3: CASSETGGYGCTF
V: TRBV6-5; J: TRBJ2-1; CDR3: CASSYSTGISSYNEQFF
V: TRBV28; J: TRBJ2-3; CDR3: CASSPRAGSTDTQYF
V: TRBV4-1; J: TRBJ1-1; CDR3: CASSLTDSGEAFF
V: TRBV7-2; J: TRBJ2-5; CDR3: CASTSSGVQETQYF
V: TRBV28; J: TRBJ1-5; CDR3: CASSTQGQGNQPQHF
V: TRBV5-1; J: TRBJ2-1; CDR3: CASSAYRDGPNNEQFF
V: TRBV7-7; J: TRBJ1-1; CDR3: CASSPDLNTEAFF
V: TRBV6-2/TRBV6-3; J: TRBJ2-2; CDR3: CASSHHPPAGGPGELFF
V: TRBV4-3; J: TRBJ1-3; CDR3: CASSQGSGSGNTIYF
V: TRBV10-3; J: TRBJ2-2; CDR3: CAISEGTGELFF
V: TRBV12-3/TRBV12-4; J: TRBJ1-2; CDR3: CASSNRGGNGYTF
V: TRBV3-1; J: TRBJ2-7; CDR3: CASSPGTGGYEQYF
V: TRBV5-1; J: TRBJ1-6; CDR3: CASSLGPGPNSPLHF
V: TRBV15; J: TRBJ2-7; CDR3: CATSRDWSSGGNYEQYF
V: TRBV5-4; J: TRBJ2-2; CDR3: CASSWSLTGELFF
V: TRBV29-1; J: TRBJ2-1; CDR3: CSGDINDEQFF
V: TRBV5-5; J: TRBJ2-1; CDR3: CASSLAPGLAEDTNNEQFF
V: TRBV12-3/TRBV12-4; J: TRBJ2-7; CDR3: CASSLREGIASEQYF
V: TRBV12-3/TRBV12-4; J: TRBJ2-1; CDR3: CASSLPLGQNNEQFF
V: TRBV3-1; J: TRBJ2-1; CDR3: CASSPNSGGSWNEQFF
V: TRBV5-1; J: TRBJ2-1; CDR3: CDSSLAESAGTSGTPPFF
V: TRBV7-2; J: TRBJ1-2; CDR3: CASRPPGQGYYGYTF
V: TRBV20-1; J: TRBJ2-5; CDR3: CSARPGLAGVRETQYF
V: TRBV10-3; J: TRBJ2-5; CDR3: CAISEPGLAGIQETQYF
V: TRBV6-5; J: TRBJ2-2; CDR3: CASSAGGNTGELFF
V: TRBV20-1; J: TRBJ2-1; CDR3: CSAGPTSGTTMSSYNEQFF
V: TRBV28; J: TRBJ1-5; CDR3: CASSFFGDSNQPQHF
V: TRBV13; J: TRBJ2-4; CDR3: CASSFSSGGPGVDIQYF
V: TRBV2; J: TRBJ1-3; CDR3: CASGINRQGMPGNTIYF
V: TRBV7-6; J: TRBJ2-5; CDR3: CASSEAGQETQYF
V: TRBV27; J: TRBJ2-7; CDR3: CASSPIPGQGHYEQYF
V: TRBV13; J: TRBJ2-1; CDR3: CASSSRETGGMNEQFF
V: TRBV20-1; J: TRBJ2-3; CDR3: CSARDDASGPSTDTQYF